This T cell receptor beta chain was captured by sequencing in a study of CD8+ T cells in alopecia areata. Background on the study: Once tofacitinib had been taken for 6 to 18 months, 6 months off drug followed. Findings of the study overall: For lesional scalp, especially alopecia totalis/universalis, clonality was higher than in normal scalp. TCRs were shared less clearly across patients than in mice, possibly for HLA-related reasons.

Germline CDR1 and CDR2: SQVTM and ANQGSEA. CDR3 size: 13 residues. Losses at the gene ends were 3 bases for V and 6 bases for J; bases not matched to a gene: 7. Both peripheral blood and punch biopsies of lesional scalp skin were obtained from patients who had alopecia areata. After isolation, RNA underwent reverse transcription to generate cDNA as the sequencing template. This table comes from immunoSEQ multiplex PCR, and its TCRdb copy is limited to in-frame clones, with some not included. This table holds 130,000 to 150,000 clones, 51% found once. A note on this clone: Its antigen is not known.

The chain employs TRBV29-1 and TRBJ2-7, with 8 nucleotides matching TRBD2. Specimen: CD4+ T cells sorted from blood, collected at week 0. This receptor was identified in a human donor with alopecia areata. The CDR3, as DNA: TGCAGCGTTGAGGGCCGGGGGGGGCTCGAGCAGTACTTC. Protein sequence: CSVEGRGGLEQYF.